The 9 T cell receptor beta chains listed next were all sequenced from one sample in a study of cytomegalovirus exposure and HLA in healthy donors. The primer mix had 60 Vbeta and 13 Jbeta primers. Produced via immunoSEQ multiplex PCR; TCRdb's table is partial and in-frame only. The sample records about 140,000 clones, over 70% being singletons. The sequenced sample consisted of PBMCs. The receptors come from a man aged 18 to 29 in good health and CMV-seronegative.

This rearrangement joins TRBV5-6 to TRBJ1-2; D is ambiguous. This CDR3 has 14 residues. Germline-derived CDR1 and CDR2 are SGHDT and YYEEEE. Between the trimmed V and J ends, which lost 0 bases and 2 bases, there was a span of 8 bases. Here the CDR3 reads CASSLAQLNYGYTF. CDR3 nucleotides: TGTGCCAGCAGCTTGGCACAGCTGAACTATGGCTACACCTTC.

The chain links TRBV10-2 to TRBJ1-1; 10 bases are shared with TRBD1. The CDR3 is 13 amino acids. CDR1 and CDR2 (germline): WSHSY, SAAADI. The junction had 5 bases not matched to a gene; V was cut back by 2 bases and J by 11 bases. CDR3 protein: CASSEPDRGHAFF. The CDR3 nucleotides read TGCGCCAGCAGTGAGCCCGACAGGGGGCATGCTTTCTTT.

This clone was detected only a few times. The gene calls are TRBV2 and TRBJ2-7; TRBD1 is a possible D gene (6 bases). Per germline, CDR1 SNHLY and CDR2 FYNNEI. Trimming pared 6 bases from V and 2 bases from J, leaving 17 bases between. The CDR3 loop spans 15 amino acids. CDR3 bases: TGTGCCAGCAGGGAGAACCCCGGACAGACCTACGAGCAGTACTTC. Amino acids: CASRENPGQTYEQYF.

Comments on this clone: The sample holds other DNA sequences that translate to the same CDR3. V is TRBV5-1 and J is TRBJ2-1, with D perhaps matching TRBD1 (6 bases). This CDR3 region has 14 residues. In germline, CDR1 is SGHRS, CDR2 YFSETQ. V gave up 5 bases and J gave up 4 bases, with 13 bases separating them. In DNA, the CDR3 is TGCGCCAGCAGTGAACAGGGTCTTTACAATGAGCAGTTCTTC. Encoded protein: CASSEQGLYNEQFF.

V is TRBV21-1 and J is TRBJ2-7; TRBD2, the table's D call, lacks a check against the DNA. TRBV21-1 is labeled a pseudogene. The CDR3 extends over 14 amino acids. This CDR3 reads CASSKGPDLDEQYF. The DNA for the CDR3 is TGTGCCAGCAGCAAAGGGCCGGACTTGGACGAGCAGTACTTC.

Of note for this clone: Different DNA sequences within this sample yield the same CDR3. The V call is TRBV6-5, the J call TRBJ1-5, with 8 bases lining up with TRBD1. CDR1 MNHEY and CDR2 SVGAGI come from the germline V gene. Losses at the gene ends were 4 bases for V and 2 bases for J; bases not matched to a gene: 1. The CDR3 extends over 14 amino acids. DNA of the CDR3: TGTGCCAGCAGTTTACAGGGGGGCAATCAGCCCCAGCATTTT. This encodes CASSLQGGNQPQHF.

This clone was seen just once. The rearrangement joins TRBV10-2 to TRBJ1-1; 10 bases agree with TRBD1. V dropped 6 bases and J dropped 1; count of bases not matched to a gene: 11. The V gene's germline CDR1 is WSHSY and CDR2 SAAADI. The CDR3 contains 17 residues. The CDR3 coding sequence is TGCGCCAGCAGGGGGTGGAGGACAGGGGGGACGAACACTGAAGCTTTCTTT. This sequence encodes CASRGWRTGGTNTEAFF.

The V call is TRBV5-1, the J call TRBJ1-1, with D maybe TRBD1 (6 bases). The germline V gene has CDR1 SGHRS and CDR2 YFSETQ. This CDR3 spans 15 amino acids. V lost 4 bases and J 1 base, leaving 14 bases between the germline ends. DNA for the CDR3: TGCGCCAGCAGCCCTGCGGGGGCAGCGAACACTGAAGCTTTCTTT. It is translated as CASSPAGAANTEAFF.

The CDR3 DNA follows: TGTGCCAGCAGCTTAGCACCTAGGAACACTGAAGCTTTCTTT. It specifies CASSLAPRNTEAFF. The chain has TRBV11-2 and TRBJ1-1; D gene uncertain. V lost 1 base and J 1 base, leaving 7 bases between the germline ends. This CDR3 is built from 14 residues. Germline V lookup: CDR1 SGHAT, CDR2 FQNNGV.